The following is a T cell receptor beta chain sequence with its context. The antigen it recognizes is unknown. Per-base quality was not reported, and no clone a single base away is much larger than it. This sample is drawn from a study of early T cells in non-severe SARS-CoV-2 infection listed by TCRdb under 2021. Turning to the overall study: Bulk RNA from unsorted whole blood was used for TCR sequencing, so alpha and beta chains could not be paired. What the authors observed across the whole study: VDJdb matching was skewed toward anti-spike CD8 responses, so virus-specific expansions were likely underestimated and private and CD4 specificities were missed.

The CDR3, cysteine through phenylalanine, is 14 amino acids long. Only CDR3 DNA remains: 42 bases, in frame from the first base. V loses 4 bases of germline sequence and J loses 1 base, and the interval between the two ends is 10 bases. In the germline V gene (reference sequence), CDR1 corresponds to LGHDT and CDR2 to YNNKEL. Set within a cohort of healthcare workers in London, UK, this nested case-control study involved weekly PCR testing of nasopharyngeal swabs along with blood sampling. Healthcare workers were enrolled in the week of the UK lockdown, from 23 to 31 March 2020, and were followed every week for up to roughly 16 weeks. Libraries were built with 5' RACE. Sequencing used a NextSeq 500. In the TCR library protocol, unique molecular identifiers were attached to individual cDNA molecules to correct for PCR bias and sequencing error. TCR alpha and beta chains were both sequenced, and the abundances of alpha and beta sequences in each sample were closely correlated with each other. The study's own analysis went as follows. Decombinator V4 was used to annotate the V gene, J gene and CDR3 of the TCR sequences. Expanded TCRs were defined as changing significantly between any two time points under a Poisson model with p below 0.0001. Abundances of TCRs were expressed as counts per million after normalisation to the total number of TCRs sequenced in each sample. MAIT TCRs were defined by TRAV1-2 paired with TRAJ12, TRAJ20 or TRAJ33, and iNKT TCRs by TRAV10 paired with TRAJ18. VDJdb, accessed 1 November 2021, was searched for CMV, EBV and SARS-CoV-2 annotated TCRs, with TCRs annotated for multiple antigens excluded. TCRdb reprocessed the public reads (quality trimming at Q25 with fastp, clone calling with MiXCR) and kept in-frame beta chains. Every distinct CDR3 protein forms one entry, paired with its most common genes and DNA. In this record, the V and J calls reflect TCRdb's handling and not the investigators' own analysis. The sample table records about 23,000 distinct CDR3 sequences; less than 6.5% of these occur just once. The biggest ten clones account for roughly 10% of the sample.

The chain uses TRBV3-1 and TRBJ1-1, with no D gene named confidently. This TCR was sampled from an adult who was a healthcare worker with PCR-confirmed SARS-CoV-2 infection or an uninfected control (not recorded which). Sample: whole blood. The DNA sequence follows: TGTGCCAGCAGCCCCCGCGTGGGGAACACTGAAGCTTTCTTT. Translated, it reads CASSPRVGNTEAFF.